This is a list of T cell receptor beta chains from one sample in a study of OX40 agonist ivuxolimab in advanced cancers. Generated by immunoSEQ multiplex PCR, the TCRdb table keeps only in-frame clones and is missing some. This table has roughly 86,000 clones, 80% to 95% appearing once. The material sequenced was CD4+ or CD8+ T cells sorted from blood, taken in a trial of the OX40 agonist ivuxolimab. The receptors were sampled from an adult with an advanced solid tumor such as melanoma, head and neck, liver or kidney cancer. Both conserved end residues are part of each CDR3. Fields, in order: V gene, CDR3 length, D gene, clone size, J gene, CDR3 protein, CDR3 DNA. D genes are given only for firm matches. A clone size is listed for some rows: how often the clone was seen (once, few, many), or a class if it is expanded.

TRBV7-9	14	NA	NA	TRBJ1-5	CASSPPGGNQPQHF	TGTGCCAGCAGCCCCCCCGGAGGAAATCAGCCCCAGCATTTT
TRBV18	16	NA	NA	TRBJ2-2	CASSLSPGTGTGELFF	TGTGCCAGCTCACTTTCTCCAGGGACGGGCACCGGGGAGCTGTTTTTT
TRBV5-1	17	TRBD2	NA	TRBJ2-7	CASSSPQTSGNTYEQYF	TGCGCCAGCAGCTCCCCCCAGACTAGCGGAAACACCTACGAGCAGTACTTC
TRBV15	15	NA	NA	TRBJ1-2	CATSRSTTAEYGYTF	TGTGCCACCAGCAGATCAACGACAGCGGAATATGGCTACACCTTC
TRBV27	15	TRBD1	once	TRBJ2-7	CASASSRDRGEKQYF	TGTGCCAGCGCTTCCTCCCGGGACAGGGGTGAAAAGCAGTACTTC
TRBV27	14	NA	NA	TRBJ2-7	CASSRFDSPLEQYF	TGTGCCAGCAGCAGGTTTGACTCACCCCTCGAGCAGTACTTC
TRBV11-1	15	NA	NA	TRBJ2-1	CASSLLRGVVNEQFF	TGTGCCAGCAGCTTACTTCGGGGCGTAGTGAATGAGCAGTTCTTC
TRBV5-1	14	NA	NA	TRBJ1-5	CASSPSGSNQPQHF	TGCGCCAGCAGCCCTTCAGGGTCGAATCAGCCCCAGCATTTT
TRBV5-6	13	TRBD1	once	TRBJ2-3	CASSTTGVDTQYF	TGTGCCAGCAGCACTACAGGGGTGGATACGCAGTATTTT
TRBV5-8	11	NA	NA	TRBJ2-7	CASRERGEQYF	TGTGCCAGCCGCGAAAGAGGAGAGCAGTACTTC
TRBV7-2	15	NA	once	TRBJ1-4	CASSSRGSGDEKLFF	TGTGCCAGCAGCTCTCGGGGCTCAGGGGATGAAAAACTGTTTTTT
TRBV28	14	NA	NA	TRBJ2-7	CASSFRVGGGRAYF	TGTGCCAGCAGTTTCCGGGTGGGCGGGGGCAGGGCGTACTTC
TRBV27	14	NA	NA	TRBJ2-3	CANHQGGSTDTQYF	TGTGCCAACCACCAGGGAGGTAGCACAGATACGCAGTATTTT
TRBV5-1	15	TRBD1	NA	TRBJ2-1	CASRVGTGEVNEQFF	TGCGCCAGCAGGGTCGGGACAGGGGAAGTCAATGAGCAGTTCTTC
TRBV13	16	TRBD2	NA	TRBJ2-3	CASSLSSGKGTDTQYF	TGTGCCAGCAGCCTCTCGAGCGGGAAAGGCACAGATACGCAGTATTTT
TRBV14	12	NA	few	TRBJ2-3	CASSPEIDTQYF	TGTGCCAGCAGCCCCGAGATAGATACGCAGTATTTT
TRBV5-8	15	NA	NA	TRBJ1-4	CASSSAPTVGEKLFF	TGTGCCAGCAGCTCCGCCCCCACGGTGGGGGAAAAACTGTTTTTT
TRBV7-2	17	TRBD2	NA	TRBJ2-3	CASSKRSGEGRTDTQYF	TGTGCCAGCAGCAAAAGGTCCGGGGAGGGCCGGACAGATACGCAGTATTTT
TRBV18	14	NA	NA	TRBJ2-1	CASSPGLPTNEQFF	TGTGCCAGCTCACCTGGACTTCCGACCAATGAGCAGTTCTTC
TRBV9	15	NA	NA	TRBJ2-2	CASSVVSGNTGELFF	TGTGCCAGCAGCGTAGTGTCAGGGAACACCGGGGAGCTGTTTTTT
TRBV4-3	13	NA	NA	TRBJ1-6	CASSQDFGSPLHF	TGCGCCAGCAGCCAAGATTTTGGGTCACCCCTCCACTTT
TRBV7-9	15	TRBD2	NA	TRBJ2-7	CASSPRGAGGYEQYF	TGTGCCAGCAGCCCCCGAGGAGCGGGAGGCTACGAGCAGTACTTC
TRBV5-1	16	NA	NA	TRBJ2-2	CASSLAVGGVTGELFF	TGCGCCAGCAGCTTGGCGGTAGGCGGGGTCACCGGGGAGCTGTTTTTT
TRBV10-3	13	NA	NA	TRBJ2-5	CAISDRGGETQYF	TGTGCCATCAGTGACAGGGGGGGTGAGACCCAGTACTTC
TRBV6-5	15	NA	NA	TRBJ1-4	CASSWSGGAGEKLFF	TGTGCCAGCAGTTGGAGTGGCGGGGCTGGTGAAAAACTGTTTTTT
TRBV30	15	TRBD1	NA	TRBJ2-3	CAWSVGTGVTDTQYF	TGTGCCTGGAGTGTGGGGACAGGGGTCACAGATACGCAGTATTTT
TRBV6-1	15	TRBD1	NA	TRBJ1-2	CASSESDRGNYGYTF	TGTGCCAGCAGTGAATCCGACAGGGGGAACTATGGCTACACCTTC
TRBV18	13	NA	NA	TRBJ1-4	CASSPQPEEGLFF	TGTGCCAGCTCACCACAGCCGGAGGAGGGACTGTTTTTT
TRBV2	15	TRBD1	NA	TRBJ2-2	CASRPGTVNTGELFF	TGTGCCAGCAGACCCGGGACAGTGAACACCGGGGAGCTGTTTTTT
TRBV4-3	14	NA	NA	TRBJ1-2	CASSQDLKFYGYTF	TGCGCCAGCAGCCAAGATCTCAAGTTCTATGGCTACACCTTC
TRBV2	15	TRBD2	NA	TRBJ2-1	CASTPLAGEGNEQFF	TGTGCCAGCACCCCCCTAGCGGGAGAGGGCAATGAGCAGTTCTTC
TRBV27	13	TRBD1	once	TRBJ1-2	CASSPTGDYGYTF	TGTGCCAGCAGCCCTACAGGGGACTATGGCTACACCTTC
TRBV30	16	TRBD1	NA	TRBJ1-1	CAWSAFPIDRGTEAFF	TGTGCCTGGAGTGCTTTTCCCATAGACAGGGGCACTGAAGCTTTCTTT
TRBV7-8	12	NA	NA	TRBJ1-1	CASSLVSREAFF	TGTGCCAGCAGCTTAGTATCCAGGGAAGCTTTCTTT
TRBV18	16	NA	NA	TRBJ2-5	CASSPLQGLRYRAQYF	TGTGCCAGCTCACCACTTCAGGGACTCCGATACCGAGCCCAGTACTTC
TRBV4-1	15	NA	NA	TRBJ2-1	CASSQAGLSYNEQFF	TGCGCCAGCAGCCAAGCGGGACTCTCCTACAATGAGCAGTTCTTC
TRBV30	14	NA	NA	TRBJ1-6	CAWSVGESSSPLHF	TGTGCCTGGAGTGTGGGGGAGAGCAGTTCACCCCTCCACTTT
TRBV10-2	14	TRBD1	NA	TRBJ1-5	CASGTGEYNQPQHF	TGCGCCAGCGGGACAGGGGAGTACAATCAGCCCCAGCATTTT
TRBV27	16	TRBD2	NA	TRBJ2-3	CATPLSGRGAIDTQYF	TGTGCCACCCCTCTCAGCGGGAGGGGAGCGATAGATACGCAGTATTTT
TRBV11-3	20	NA	NA	TRBJ2-3	CASSLVGRSHGRAGPDTQYF	TGTGCCAGCAGCTTAGTGGGACGGTCCCACGGCCGGGCGGGACCAGATACGCAGTATTTT
TRBV11-3	17	TRBD2	NA	TRBJ2-1	CASSLVLAASSYNEQFF	TGTGCCAGCAGCTTAGTTCTAGCGGCTAGCTCCTACAATGAGCAGTTCTTC
TRBV23-1	16	NA	NA	TRBJ2-3	CASHWEAGPSTDTQYF	TGCGCCAGCCACTGGGAGGCAGGTCCTAGCACAGATACGCAGTATTTT
TRBV7-6	16	TRBD2	NA	TRBJ2-1	CASSLAATSTYNEQFF	TGTGCCAGCAGCTTAGCTGCGACTAGCACCTACAATGAGCAGTTCTTC
TRBV5-4	12	NA	NA	TRBJ1-3	CASSFSGNTIYF	TGTGCCAGCAGCTTTTCCGGAAACACCATATATTTT
TRBV7-9	15	TRBD1	NA	TRBJ2-7	CASSSWDRANHEQYF	TGTGCCAGCAGCTCTTGGGACAGGGCAAACCACGAGCAGTACTTC